Reported below is one T cell receptor (beta chain). Its specificity is not known. These data belong to a study of shared clonotypes between healthy human individuals. Turning to the study itself: Each donor contributed plates that comprised three CD4 naive, three CD4 memory, two CD8 naive and one CD8 memory.

Per the original data handling: From ImmunoSEQ came sequences covering only the junction and carrying no quality scores, so filtering differed. Sequencing was performed with immunoSEQ multiplex PCR; in TCRdb, only in-frame clones are kept and a portion is missing. V, J and clone size are those of that table, while D and trimming were read from the DNA. The sample carries roughly 2.4 million clones, nearly 97% recorded once. Study results and caveats: Collection of samples was limited to blood; tissue repertoires likely differ. Naive CD4 clonotypes were shared across several donors at roughly 4.6%.

The TCR originated in a man between 18 and 35 years old in good health. The source material was naive CD4+ T cells sorted from blood. Subset indicated: CD45RA+ positively selected.

The CDR3 sequence: CAISEADNSNQPQHF. The CDR3 DNA reads as TGTGCCATCAGTGAGGCCGATAATAGCAATCAGCCCCAGCATTTT. The chain recombines TRBV10-3 with TRBJ1-5, with D hard to call. V was clipped by 2 bases and J by 0 bases, with 8 bases between them. Germline CDR1 and CDR2: ENHRY and SYGVKD. This CDR3 comprises 15 residues.